A single sample is the source of the 6 T cell receptor beta chains below, sequenced in a study of Graves' ophthalmopathy and Graves' hyperthyroidism. Amplification of the TCR beta CDR3 regions used RNA transcripts (as template). After a first-round RT-PCR with HTBI primers, a second-round multiplex PCR was run. One entry per CDR3 protein results from TCRdb running MiXCR on the multiplex PCR reads. The sample comprises 240,000 or so distinct CDR3 sequences, roughly 50% of which are singletons, and more than 45% rests with the top ten. Sequenced input: peripheral blood. The receptors were sampled from an adult man with Graves' ophthalmopathy.

This chain connects TRBV20-1 to TRBJ1-4, with a tentative D call TRBD1 (5 bases). This CDR3 has 15 residues. The V end lost 0 bases, the J end lost 8 bases, and 16 bases lay between the germline ends. Germline V gives CDR1 DFQATT, CDR2 SNEGSKA (reference sequence). The CDR3, as DNA: TGCAGTGCTAGAGATCTTTTGCAGGGAGACGAAAAACTGTTTTTT. Protein sequence: CSARDLLQGDEKLFF.

This sequence joins TRBV20-1 and TRBJ2-5, with 7 bases matching TRBD1. With 7 bases clipped from V and 3 bases from J, the junction kept 14 bases outside the gene matches. Germline CDR1 is DFQATT and CDR2 is SNEGSKA (reference sequence). The CDR3 spans 15 residues. In nucleotides, the CDR3 is TGCAGTGTCACACAGGGGTCCAGACCAAAAGAGACCCAGTACTTC. The encoded protein is CSVTQGSRPKETQYF.

V usage is TRBV29-1 and J usage is TRBJ2-3; 8 nucleotides match TRBD2. Germline V CDR1 and CDR2: SQVTM, ANQGSEA. V lost 4 bases, J lost 6 bases, and 6 bases stayed unmatched. This CDR3 is 13 amino acids long. The CDR3 is CSVVAGNADTQYF. In DNA form, the CDR3 reads TGCAGCGTTGTAGCGGGAAATGCGGATACGCAGTATTTT.

This clonotype was found once. The rearrangement uses TRBV4-1 and TRBJ2-2; D is perhaps TRBD2 (6 bases). The CDR3 is 15 amino acids. Germline V gives CDR1 MGHRA, CDR2 YSYEKL. The V end was cut by 1 base, the J end by 4 bases, with 10 bases between. The CDR3 bases are TGCGCCAGCAGCCAAGTGTCGGGAGCCACCGGGGAGCTGTTTTTT. Protein sequence: CASSQVSGATGELFF.

The J gene is TRBJ1-1, the V gene TRBV11-2; D remains ambiguous. The V and J ends lost 1 base and 2 bases respectively, with 23 bases between them. Germline CDR1 SGHAT, CDR2 FQNNGV. The CDR3 spans 19 residues. The CDR3 reads CASSLVSFRVPRNNTEAFF. The CDR3 DNA follows: TGTGCCAGCAGCTTAGTTTCATTTAGGGTCCCCCGGAATAACACTGAAGCTTTCTTT.

As for this clonotype: The junction departs from germline at one end; a sequencing error may be responsible. The chain links TRBV10-3 to TRBJ2-7; 10 bases are a match to TRBD2. Germline CDR1 is ENHRY and CDR2 is SYGVKD. The CDR3 consists of 15 residues. CDR3 in DNA: TGTGCCAGCAGTTGGACTAGCGGCTATCCCTACGAGCAGTACTTC. Encoded protein: CASSWTSGYPYEQYF.